The sequence of this TCR beta chain was determined in a study of tumor and adjacent non-tumor tissue in lung cancer. Findings of the study overall: Tumor tissue had significantly higher TCR diversity than normal lung.

With regard to this clonotype: Its target is unknown. The junction differs from germline at one of its ends, possibly a read error.

Germline CDR1 and CDR2: SGHRS and YFSETQ. This CDR3 has 15 residues. No cell sorting was done before RNA was extracted from the tissue. More than 3 cm separated this lung sample from the edge of the tumor. TCRbeta libraries were built with three rounds of nested PCR, modified from ARM-PCR. MiXCR, run by TCRdb on the multiplex PCR reads, gives a single entry per CDR3 protein. The data hold 47,000 or so distinct CDR3 sequences, with less than 70% observed a single time. What was sequenced was distant non-tumor lung tissue. The sequence was collected from a woman between 65 and 79 years old with non-small cell lung cancer. The chain uses TRBV5-1 and TRBJ2-5; D possibly corresponds to TRBD1 (6 bases). This chain's CDR3 is CASNLGAVAQETQHF. CDR3 in DNA: TGCGCCAGCAACTTGGGGGCGGTGGCACAAGAGACCCAGCACTTC.